The T cell receptor (beta chain) described here comes from a study of T cell responses to AZD1222 COVID-19 vaccine. General observations from the study: With dominance at 160-218 and 743-854, vaccine-associated CD4 TCRs spanned spike. Reportedly, nearly half of unique spike TCRs recognized epitopes outside B.1.351/B.1.1.7 mutations. AZD1222 recipients seropositive at baseline numbered only 5 to 7.

Comments on this clone: As yet, its antigen is unknown.

CDR3 size: 14 residues. V lost 0 bases to trimming and J lost 7 bases, with 13 bases between them. Germline V CDR1 and CDR2: SGDLS, YYNGEE. Here immunoSEQ multiplex PCR was the method, and the copy in TCRdb shows in-frame clones only, minus some. The repertoire holds roughly 120,000 clones, roughly 89% seen once, with approximately 2.7% in the top ten. This TCR derives from an adult who received the AZD1222 COVID-19 vaccine. The material sequenced was peripheral blood, taken 28 days after the second AZD1222 dose. The genes are TRBV9 and TRBJ1-2; TRBD1 is a possible D gene (6 bases). The chain's CDR3 is CASSVDQGLGGYTF. CDR3 sequence (DNA): TGTGCCAGCAGCGTAGATCAGGGGCTCGGTGGCTACACCTTC.